This TCR beta chain emerged from a study of cytomegalovirus exposure and HLA in healthy donors. In the PCR, 60 Vbeta and 13 Jbeta primers were used. Only in-frame clones appear in the TCRdb table, and some are missing; sequencing was by immunoSEQ multiplex PCR. The data hold fewer than 150,000 clones, with 77% observed a single time. The CDR3 is 12 residues long. The germline V gene has CDR1 MNHEY and CDR2 SMNVEV (reference sequence). The ends were cut back, 5 bases at V and 7 bases at J, with 11 bases in the middle. This chain joins TRBV27 and TRBJ1-2; a weak D match, TRBD1 (6 bases). Sequencing was done on a sample of PBMCs. This receptor was obtained from a woman aged 45-60 years in good health and CMV-seronegative. The CDR3 coding sequence is TGTGCCAGCAGTCCAGGGGCGACTGGCTACACCTTC. This encodes CASSPGATGYTF.